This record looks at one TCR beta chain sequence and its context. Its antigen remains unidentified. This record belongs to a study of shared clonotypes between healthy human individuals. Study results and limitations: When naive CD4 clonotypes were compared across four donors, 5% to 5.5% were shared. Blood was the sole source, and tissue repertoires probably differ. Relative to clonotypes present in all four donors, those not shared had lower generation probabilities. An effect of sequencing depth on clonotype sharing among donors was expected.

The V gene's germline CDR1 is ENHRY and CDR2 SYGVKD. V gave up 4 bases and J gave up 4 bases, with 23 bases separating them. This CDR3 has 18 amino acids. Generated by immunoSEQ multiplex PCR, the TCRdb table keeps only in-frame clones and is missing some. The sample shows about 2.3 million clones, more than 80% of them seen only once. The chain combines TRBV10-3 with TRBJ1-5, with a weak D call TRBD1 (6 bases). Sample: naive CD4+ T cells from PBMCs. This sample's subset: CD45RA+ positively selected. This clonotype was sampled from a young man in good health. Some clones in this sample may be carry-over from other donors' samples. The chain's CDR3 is CAISGSFRGGHLNQPQHF. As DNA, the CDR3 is TGTGCCATCAGTGGATCCTTTAGGGGGGGCCATCTAAATCAGCCCCAGCATTTT.